Detailed here is one TCR beta chain. From germline, CDR1 is SGHRS and CDR2 YFSETQ. The ends were cut back, 6 bases at V and 8 bases at J, with 20 bases in the middle. This CDR3 has 14 amino acids. The data originate from a study of blood T cell repertoires in COVID-19. Some clones are missing from TCRdb's copy, which holds only in-frame ones; the method was immunoSEQ multiplex PCR. There are over 150,000 clones in the sample; 80% to 85% occur only once, and around 9.9% lies in the top ten. This chain joins TRBV5-1 and TRBJ1-2, with D perhaps TRBD1 (5 bases). This receptor was identified in a man between 65 and 80 years old with active or convalescent COVID-19. Specimen: peripheral blood. CDR3 amino acids: CASNPSGDPSGYTF. The CDR3 nucleotides read TGCGCCAGCAATCCCTCGGGGGATCCTTCGGGCTACACCTTC.